The T cell receptor beta chain described here comes from a study of shared clonotypes between healthy human individuals. Overall study findings and caveats: In a handful of donors, about 5% of naive CD4 clonotypes appeared in common.

As regards this clone: Its antigen is unknown.

CDR3 length equals 15 residues. The V and J ends lost 3 bases and 7 bases, in that order; junction bases with no gene match: 8. CDR1 is MGHDK, CDR2 SYGVNS, per germline. The repertoire was sequenced with immunoSEQ multiplex PCR; TCRdb's copy has only in-frame clones and lacks some. The sample contains about 1 million clones, 75% of which appear only once. Donors were healthy HIV-negative adults without recent acute infections or vaccinations. Each donor was a Caucasian adult residing in Nashville, Tennessee. This sequence originates from a man between 18 and 29 years old in good health. The sample consisted of memory CD4+ T cells sorted from blood. The subset here: CD45RA-negative fraction. V gene TRBV25-1 combines with J gene TRBJ1-4; 7 nucleotides line up with TRBD1. The CDR3 DNA reads TGTGCCAGCAGTGATCAGGGGGGCCGGCTTGAAAAACTGTTTTTT. It translates to CASSDQGGRLEKLFF.